These T cell receptor beta chains were read from a single sample in a study of T cells after yellow fever vaccination. TCRdb analysed the 5' RACE reads with MiXCR anew, one entry per CDR3 protein. The table has roughly 500,000 distinct CDR3 sequences, approximately 21% seen once. Sequenced material: PBMCs, taken 15 days after the yellow fever booster vaccination. Source of these receptors: a man aged 25-45 years who received the YFV17D yellow fever vaccine. Each CDR3 is given with its conserved first and last residue. D genes are given only for firm matches. Rows give clone size only sometimes, using once, few, many, or a class for an expanded clone.

v_call: TRBV20-1
clone_size: few
j_call: TRBJ2-1
d_call: NA
cdr3_aa: CSARVTLNEQFF
cdr3_nt: TGCAGTGCTAGAGTGACCCTCAATGAGCAGTTCTTC

v_call: TRBV7-2
clone_size: NA
j_call: TRBJ2-5
d_call: TRBD2
cdr3_aa: CASSVHRAGGETQYF
cdr3_nt: TGTGCCAGCAGCGTACACAGGGCGGGAGGAGAGACCCAGTACTTC

v_call: TRBV10-2
clone_size: few
j_call: TRBJ2-3
d_call: NA
cdr3_aa: CASREAGSTDTQYF
cdr3_nt: TGCGCCAGCAGAGAGGCGGGAAGCACAGATACGCAGTATTTT

v_call: TRBV2
clone_size: NA
j_call: TRBJ2-6
d_call: TRBD1
cdr3_aa: CASRAGTGGPTRANVLTF
cdr3_nt: TGTGCCAGCAGAGCCGGGACAGGGGGCCCGACTCGGGCCAACGTCCTGACTTTC

v_call: TRBV4-3
clone_size: many
j_call: TRBJ2-5
d_call: TRBD2
cdr3_aa: CASSQGPTSGRETQYF
cdr3_nt: TGCGCCAGCAGCCAAGGCCCGACTAGCGGGAGGGAGACCCAGTACTTC

v_call: TRBV7-9
clone_size: NA
j_call: TRBJ2-1
d_call: TRBD2
cdr3_aa: CASAPRTSEYNEQFF
cdr3_nt: TGTGCCAGCGCCCCTAGGACTAGCGAATACAATGAGCAGTTCTTC

v_call: TRBV10-3
clone_size: NA
j_call: TRBJ2-1
d_call: TRBD2
cdr3_aa: CAISGLAGEDYEQFF
cdr3_nt: TGTGCCATCAGTGGTCTAGCGGGAGAGGACTATGAGCAGTTCTTC

v_call: TRBV20-1
clone_size: few
j_call: TRBJ2-7
d_call: TRBD1
cdr3_aa: CSARPGQAYEQYF
cdr3_nt: TGCAGTGCCAGACCGGGACAGGCATACGAGCAGTACTTC

v_call: TRBV7-6
clone_size: NA
j_call: TRBJ2-3
d_call: TRBD2
cdr3_aa: CASSLSPGLTAFGQYF
cdr3_nt: TGTGCCAGCAGCTTGTCCCCGGGACTAACAGCCTTTGGGCAGTATTTT

v_call: TRBV10-2
clone_size: few
j_call: TRBJ2-1
d_call: NA
cdr3_aa: CASKQDSYNEQFF
cdr3_nt: TGCGCCAGTAAGCAGGACTCCTACAATGAGCAGTTCTTC

v_call: TRBV2
clone_size: NA
j_call: TRBJ1-1
d_call: NA
cdr3_aa: CASTKEKSTEAFF
cdr3_nt: TGTGCCAGCACGAAGGAGAAGAGCACTGAAGCTTTCTTT

v_call: TRBV12-3/TRBV12-4
clone_size: many
j_call: TRBJ2-7
d_call: TRBD2
cdr3_aa: CASSSSGGPYEQYF
cdr3_nt: TGTGCCAGCAGTTCTAGCGGGGGCCCCTACGAGCAGTACTTC

v_call: TRBV7-8
clone_size: NA
j_call: TRBJ2-3
d_call: NA
cdr3_aa: CASSSMAGLRNTQYF
cdr3_nt: TGTGCCAGCAGCTCGATGGCGGGGCTCCGGAATACGCAGTATTTT

v_call: TRBV11-2
clone_size: NA
j_call: TRBJ2-5
d_call: NA
cdr3_aa: CASSSHTYPQETQYF
cdr3_nt: TGTGCCAGCAGCTCTCACACCTACCCCCAAGAGACCCAGTACTTC

v_call: TRBV6-1
clone_size: few
j_call: TRBJ2-1
d_call: TRBD2
cdr3_aa: CASSPGLFNEQFF
cdr3_nt: TGTGCCAGCTCCCCGGGACTATTCAATGAGCAGTTCTTC

v_call: TRBV24-1
clone_size: many
j_call: TRBJ2-5
d_call: NA
cdr3_aa: CATSDAPGGTKETQYF
cdr3_nt: TGTGCCACCAGTGATGCGCCAGGTGGGACAAAGGAGACCCAGTACTTC

v_call: TRBV7-9
clone_size: few
j_call: TRBJ2-5
d_call: NA
cdr3_aa: CASSKGRVQETQYF
cdr3_nt: TGTGCCAGCAGCAAGGGACGAGTCCAAGAGACCCAGTACTTC

v_call: TRBV29-1
clone_size: NA
j_call: TRBJ2-6
d_call: NA
cdr3_aa: CSVEVPGANVLTF
cdr3_nt: TGCAGCGTTGAAGTTCCTGGGGCCAACGTCCTGACTTTC

v_call: TRBV19
clone_size: NA
j_call: TRBJ2-5
d_call: NA
cdr3_aa: CASSIGTSGQTQYF
cdr3_nt: TGTGCCAGTAGTATAGGGACCTCTGGGCAGACCCAGTACTTC

v_call: TRBV7-9
clone_size: many
j_call: TRBJ2-1
d_call: NA
cdr3_aa: CAEGTNNEQFF
cdr3_nt: TGTGCGGAGGGTACCAACAATGAGCAGTTCTTC

v_call: TRBV6-1
clone_size: few
j_call: TRBJ2-5
d_call: TRBD2
cdr3_aa: CASNKAGEETQYF
cdr3_nt: TGTGCCAGCAATAAAGCGGGAGAAGAGACCCAGTACTTC

v_call: TRBV5-1
clone_size: many
j_call: TRBJ2-2
d_call: NA
cdr3_aa: CASSPRLANTGELFF
cdr3_nt: TGCGCCAGCAGCCCGCGACTAGCGAACACCGGGGAGCTGTTTTTT

v_call: TRBV20-1
clone_size: few
j_call: TRBJ2-3
d_call: NA
cdr3_aa: CSARVPTDTQYF
cdr3_nt: TGCAGTGCTAGAGTGCCCACAGATACGCAGTATTTT

v_call: TRBV15
clone_size: NA
j_call: TRBJ2-1
d_call: TRBD2
cdr3_aa: CATSRPLLRGVQDNEQFF
cdr3_nt: TGTGCCACCAGCAGACCCCTACTACGGGGGGTCCAAGACAATGAGCAGTTCTTC

v_call: TRBV7-2
clone_size: NA
j_call: TRBJ2-5
d_call: TRBD2
cdr3_aa: CASSVGLAGVRGETQYF
cdr3_nt: TGTGCCAGCAGCGTGGGACTAGCGGGAGTGAGGGGAGAGACCCAGTACTTC

v_call: TRBV7-9
clone_size: NA
j_call: TRBJ1-1
d_call: NA
cdr3_aa: CASSGRGRGTEAFF
cdr3_nt: TGTGCCAGCAGCGGAAGGGGACGTGGAACTGAAGCTTTCTTT

v_call: TRBV29-1
clone_size: few
j_call: TRBJ2-1
d_call: TRBD2
cdr3_aa: CSVAGGRGHNEQFF
cdr3_nt: TGCAGCGTTGCCGGCGGGAGAGGGCACAATGAGCAGTTCTTC

v_call: TRBV18
clone_size: NA
j_call: TRBJ2-1
d_call: TRBD2
cdr3_aa: CASSQSGRSYNEQFF
cdr3_nt: TGTGCCAGCTCACAGAGCGGGAGGTCCTACAATGAGCAGTTCTTC

v_call: TRBV7-2
clone_size: many
j_call: TRBJ1-1
d_call: NA
cdr3_aa: CASSLQGRGTEAFF
cdr3_nt: TGTGCCAGCAGCTTACAGGGGCGAGGAACTGAAGCTTTCTTT

v_call: TRBV6-1
clone_size: NA
j_call: TRBJ1-2
d_call: NA
cdr3_aa: CASSTQQVRYTF
cdr3_nt: TGTGCCAGCAGTACACAACAGGTCCGCTACACCTTC

v_call: TRBV7-8
clone_size: NA
j_call: TRBJ2-2
d_call: TRBD2
cdr3_aa: CASSFPRREGNTGELFF
cdr3_nt: TGTGCCAGCAGCTTCCCCCGGCGGGAGGGGAACACCGGGGAGCTGTTTTTT

v_call: TRBV5-1
clone_size: NA
j_call: TRBJ2-2
d_call: NA
cdr3_aa: CASSTRTMNTGELFF
cdr3_nt: TGCGCCAGCAGCACCAGGACAATGAACACCGGGGAGCTGTTTTTT

v_call: TRBV7-3
clone_size: NA
j_call: TRBJ2-5
d_call: NA
cdr3_aa: CASSLMARETQYF
cdr3_nt: TGTGCCAGCAGCTTAATGGCAAGAGAGACCCAGTACTTC

v_call: TRBV5-1
clone_size: NA
j_call: TRBJ2-1
d_call: TRBD1
cdr3_aa: CASSLWGPGQGNNEQFF
cdr3_nt: TGCGCCAGCAGCTTGTGGGGTCCGGGACAGGGCAACAATGAGCAGTTCTTC

v_call: TRBV12-3/TRBV12-4
clone_size: few
j_call: TRBJ1-4
d_call: TRBD1
cdr3_aa: CASSDNRGGNEKLFF
cdr3_nt: TGTGCCAGCAGCGACAACAGGGGAGGGAATGAAAAACTGTTTTTT

v_call: TRBV5-1
clone_size: few
j_call: TRBJ2-7
d_call: TRBD2
cdr3_aa: CASSSGLAHEQYF
cdr3_nt: TGCGCCAGCAGCTCGGGACTAGCCCACGAGCAGTACTTC

v_call: TRBV13
clone_size: few
j_call: TRBJ2-7
d_call: NA
cdr3_aa: CASSDGLTQYF
cdr3_nt: TGTGCCAGCAGCGATGGCCTCACGCAGTACTTC

v_call: TRBV6-1
clone_size: NA
j_call: TRBJ2-5
d_call: TRBD2
cdr3_aa: CASRSGTSGFETQYF
cdr3_nt: TGTGCCAGCAGGTCCGGGACTAGCGGTTTCGAGACCCAGTACTTC

v_call: TRBV20-1
clone_size: few
j_call: TRBJ2-5
d_call: NA
cdr3_aa: CSARDRKRSGQETQYF
cdr3_nt: TGCAGTGCTAGAGATCGGAAAAGGTCCGGGCAAGAGACCCAGTACTTC

v_call: TRBV12-3/TRBV12-4
clone_size: NA
j_call: TRBJ1-1
d_call: NA
cdr3_aa: CASSIGTEAFF
cdr3_nt: TGTGCCAGCAGTATAGGCACTGAAGCTTTCTTT

v_call: TRBV7-9
clone_size: few
j_call: TRBJ2-5
d_call: TRBD1
cdr3_aa: CASSLRQGRVETQYF
cdr3_nt: TGTGCCAGCAGCTTGCGACAGGGAAGAGTGGAGACCCAGTACTTC

v_call: TRBV6-2/TRBV6-3
clone_size: few
j_call: TRBJ2-1
d_call: TRBD2
cdr3_aa: CASSYGGTSGREQFF
cdr3_nt: TGTGCCAGCAGTTACGGGGGGACTAGCGGGAGGGAGCAGTTCTTC

v_call: TRBV2
clone_size: few
j_call: TRBJ2-5
d_call: TRBD2
cdr3_aa: CASWIGLAEETQYF
cdr3_nt: TGTGCCAGTTGGATCGGGCTAGCGGAAGAGACCCAGTACTTC

v_call: TRBV6-1
clone_size: once
j_call: TRBJ2-7
d_call: TRBD2
cdr3_aa: CASSKGLAAYYEQYF
cdr3_nt: TGTGCCAGCAGTAAAGGACTAGCGGCTTACTACGAGCAGTACTTC

v_call: TRBV4-2
clone_size: NA
j_call: TRBJ2-3
d_call: NA
cdr3_aa: CAMSTRLVGGTQYF
cdr3_nt: TGTGCCATGAGCACCCGGTTGGTAGGCGGTACGCAGTATTTT

v_call: TRBV28
clone_size: NA
j_call: TRBJ2-7
d_call: NA
cdr3_aa: CASMVGLLGGSYEQYF
cdr3_nt: TGTGCCAGCATGGTAGGACTCTTAGGCGGCTCCTACGAGCAGTACTTC

v_call: TRBV25-1
clone_size: NA
j_call: TRBJ1-2
d_call: NA
cdr3_aa: CASSEVLGGYTF
cdr3_nt: TGTGCCAGCAGTGAAGTCTTGGGAGGCTACACCTTC

v_call: TRBV7-2
clone_size: NA
j_call: TRBJ1-5
d_call: NA
cdr3_aa: CASSFSSGVGQPQHF
cdr3_nt: TGTGCCAGCAGCTTTTCCTCAGGGGTAGGTCAGCCCCAGCATTTT

v_call: TRBV10-3
clone_size: few
j_call: TRBJ2-5
d_call: NA
cdr3_aa: CAISERQQETQYF
cdr3_nt: TGTGCCATCAGTGAGAGGCAGCAAGAGACCCAGTACTTC

v_call: TRBV24-1
clone_size: few
j_call: TRBJ2-5
d_call: NA
cdr3_aa: CATSDLRPGVETQYF
cdr3_nt: TGTGCCACCAGTGATTTGCGTCCAGGGGTAGAGACCCAGTACTTC

v_call: TRBV29-1
clone_size: few
j_call: TRBJ1-1
d_call: NA
cdr3_aa: CSVEPDLNTEAFF
cdr3_nt: TGCAGCGTTGAGCCGGACTTGAACACTGAAGCTTTCTTT

v_call: TRBV29-1
clone_size: NA
j_call: TRBJ1-4
d_call: NA
cdr3_aa: CSGGQRNEKLFF
cdr3_nt: TGCAGCGGTGGACAGCGTAATGAAAAACTGTTTTTT

v_call: TRBV20-1
clone_size: NA
j_call: TRBJ2-1
d_call: TRBD2
cdr3_aa: CSASSGRDNFNPYNEQFF
cdr3_nt: TGCAGTGCTAGTAGCGGGAGGGACAATTTTAACCCCTACAATGAGCAGTTCTTC